What follows is one T cell receptor beta chain and its context. Its target is unknown. These data come from a study of T cell responses to AZD1222 COVID-19 vaccine. Study as a whole: Whether given at about 4 or about 12 weeks, second doses were pooled. Whole-study results and caveats: Two AZD1222 doses significantly raised spike-specific TCR breadth and depth over controls. Just a handful of AZD1222 recipients were seropositive at baseline. Donor demographics were predominantly white British with a female majority; clonal diversity may be underestimated.

This CDR3 comprises 14 residues. The germline CDR1 and CDR2 sequences are SEHNR and FQNEAQ (reference sequence). Trimming stripped 3 bases from V and 3 bases from J, with 11 bases between. Assay used: immunoSEQ multiplex PCR; TCRdb lists only in-frame clones, some missing. The sample records about 92,000 clones, 65% to 90% being singletons. The rearrangement joins TRBV7-9 to TRBJ1-1, with D perhaps matching TRBD1 (5 bases). This sequence was found in an adult in good health. The material was peripheral blood, obtained on day 0 of AZD1222 vaccination. In DNA, the CDR3 is TGTGCCAGCAGCTTTGGACTCAGGGACACTGAAGCTTTCTTT. As protein: CASSFGLRDTEAFF.